This T cell receptor (beta chain) is drawn from a study of lymphopenia after photon versus proton radiotherapy. Turning to this clone: Its antigen is as yet unknown.

The study's findings and limits: Larger post-nadir TCR diversity loss correlated inversely with survival in deceased patients. Photon-treated patients lost naive T cells and TCR diversity; proton-treated stayed stable. Oligoclonal CD8+ Temra expansion after nadir drove photon patients' diversity drop.

CDR3 length: 16 residues. V lost 3 bases, J lost 0 bases, and 15 bases lay in between. CDR1 and CDR2 from the germline V gene are SGHTS and YDEGEE. Measured with immunoSEQ multiplex PCR; TCRdb has only the in-frame clones, and not every one. The sample consists of around 66,000 clones, approximately 84% of them appearing once. The sample in question was peripheral blood, obtained from a patient treated with photon-based radiotherapy. This TCR was sampled from a middle-aged man with gastric cancer. This chain joins TRBV5-8 and TRBJ2-5; D perhaps matches TRBD2 (6 bases). The chain's CDR3 is CASSSGETWYQETQYF. The DNA for the CDR3 is TGTGCCAGCAGCTCGGGGGAGACTTGGTACCAAGAGACCCAGTACTTC. Looking up the rest from reference TRBV5-8 and TRBJ2-5 gives the full variable domain: EAGVTQSPTHLIKTRGQQATLRCSPISGHTSVYWYQQALGLGLQFLLWYDEGEERNRGNFPPRFSGRQFPNYSSELNVNALELEDSALYLCASSSGETWYQETQYFGPGTRLLVL.